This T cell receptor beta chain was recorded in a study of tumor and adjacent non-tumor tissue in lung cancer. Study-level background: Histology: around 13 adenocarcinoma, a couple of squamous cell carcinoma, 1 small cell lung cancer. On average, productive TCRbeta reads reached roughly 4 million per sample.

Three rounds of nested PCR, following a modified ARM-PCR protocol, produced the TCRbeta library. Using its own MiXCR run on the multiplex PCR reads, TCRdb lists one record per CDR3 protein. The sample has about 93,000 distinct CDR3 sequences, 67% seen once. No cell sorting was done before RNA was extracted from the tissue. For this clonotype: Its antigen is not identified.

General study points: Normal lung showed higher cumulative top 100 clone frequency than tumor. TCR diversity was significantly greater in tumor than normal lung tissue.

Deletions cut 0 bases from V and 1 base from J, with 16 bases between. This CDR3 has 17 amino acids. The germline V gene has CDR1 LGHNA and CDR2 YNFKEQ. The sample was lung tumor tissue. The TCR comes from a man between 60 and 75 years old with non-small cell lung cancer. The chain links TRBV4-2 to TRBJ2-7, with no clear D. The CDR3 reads CASSQDDSGLTSYEQYF. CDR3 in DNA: TGTGCCAGCAGCCAAGATGATTCCGGGCTAACGTCCTACGAGCAGTACTTC.